This passage covers 30 T cell receptor beta chains from one sample sequenced in a study of blood T cell repertoires in COVID-19. The protocol was immunoSEQ multiplex PCR, while the TCRdb copy is restricted to in-frame clones and leaves out a portion. The profile shows 270,000 or so clones, approximately 90% of them singletons. The sequenced sample consisted of peripheral blood. The receptors shown here come from a woman aged 25-40 years with active or convalescent COVID-19.

The CDR3 region has the DNA TGTGCCAGCAGCGTAGTGCCGGGGGAGAAAAACATTCAGTACTTC. This codes for CASSVVPGEKNIQYF. The rearrangement uses TRBV9 and TRBJ2-4; a possible D gene is TRBD2 (6 bases). Between the trimmed V and J ends, which lost 0 bases and 4 bases, there was a span of 11 bases. The CDR3 extends over 15 amino acids. From germline, CDR1 is SGDLS and CDR2 YYNGEE. Complete variable domain (other parts from reference TRBV9 and TRBJ2-4): DSGVTQTPKHLITATGQRVTLRCSPRSGDLSVYWYQQSLDQGLQFLIQYYNGEERAKGNILERFSAQQFPDLHSELNLSSLELGDSALYFCASSVVPGEKNIQYFGAGTRLSVL.

The sample holds a few counts of this clone. The chain uses TRBV15 and TRBJ1-5; D might be TRBD1 (5 bases). This CDR3 comprises 18 residues. CDR1 and CDR2 from the germline V gene are LNHNV and YYDKDF (reference sequence). Trimming pared 0 bases from V and 0 bases from J, leaving 15 bases between. CDR3 loop: CATSRDGGAPYSNQPQHF. Written as DNA, the CDR3 is TGTGCCACCAGCAGAGATGGCGGGGCACCGTATAGCAATCAGCCCCAGCATTTT. The whole variable domain, remainder taken from reference TRBV15 and TRBJ1-5, is DAMVIQNPRYQVTQFGKPVTLSCSQTLNHNVMYWYQQKSSQAPKLLFHYYDKDFNNEADTPDNFQSRRPNTSFCFLDIRSPGLGDTAMYLCATSRDGGAPYSNQPQHFGDGTRLSIL.

The chain couples TRBV7-2 to TRBJ1-2; D remains unclear. Trimming removed 7 bases at V and 5 bases at J, with 8 bases between. The CDR3 covers 11 residues. Germline CDR1 and CDR2: SGHTA and FQGNSA. As DNA, the CDR3 is TGTGCCAGCACAGACTTTTATGGCTACACCTTC. Its protein is CASTDFYGYTF.

J is TRBJ2-7 and V is TRBV19, with D possibly matching TRBD1 (5 bases). The length of the CDR3 is 14 residues. The germline V and J ends were trimmed by 7 bases and 0 bases, with 13 bases remaining between them. Germline values: CDR1 LNHDA, CDR2 SQIVND (reference sequence). This CDR3 reads CASKSTGSSYEQYF. CDR3 nucleotide sequence: TGTGCCAGTAAGAGTACAGGATCCTCCTACGAGCAGTACTTC.

J is TRBJ1-2 and V is TRBV2; D ambiguous. Trimming took off 5 bases at V and 2 bases at J, with 9 bases between the two ends. This CDR3 contains 13 residues. The germline gives CDR1 SNHLY, CDR2 FYNNEI. Here the CDR3 reads CASSPQLNYGYTF. CDR3 DNA: TGTGCCAGCAGTCCCCAACTGAACTATGGCTACACCTTC.

The chain is built from TRBV7-9 and TRBJ2-3; 7 nucleotides align to TRBD1. V lost 7 bases, J lost 4 bases, and 11 bases stayed unmatched. The CDR3 spans 15 residues. Germline lookup yields CDR1 SEHNR and CDR2 FQNEAQ (reference sequence). The CDR3 DNA reads TGTGCCAGCACCAAGGGGGCGCTGTCCCCAGATACGCAGTATTTT. This translates into CASTKGALSPDTQYF.

This sequence joins TRBV19 and TRBJ1-5; 7 bases are a match to TRBD1. V lost 6 bases and J lost 6; bases outside the gene matches: 5. This CDR3 is built from 13 residues. Germline-derived CDR1 and CDR2 are LNHDA and SQIVND (reference sequence). The CDR3 protein is CASRDREAQPQHF. The CDR3 nucleotides read TGTGCCAGTAGAGACAGGGAGGCTCAGCCCCAGCATTTT. The full variable domain, completed using reference TRBV19 and TRBJ1-5, is DGGITQSPKYLFRKEGQNVTLSCEQNLNHDAMYWYRQDPGQGLRLIYYSQIVNDFQKGDIAEGYSVSREKKESFPLTVTSAQKNPTAFYLCASRDREAQPQHFGDGTRLSIL.

The chain joins TRBV6-1 to TRBJ1-5; D is undetermined. Trimming shortened V by 0 bases and J by 7 bases, and 7 bases separated the two germline ends. The CDR3 consists of 13 residues. Germline lookup yields CDR1 MNHNS and CDR2 SASEGT. DNA for the CDR3: TGTGCCAGCAGTGAAGCGTGGGAGCAGCCCCAGCATTTT. As protein: CASSEAWEQPQHF.

The chain combines TRBV4-1 with TRBJ2-3; a possible D gene is TRBD2 (7 bases). V gave up 0 bases and J gave up 2 bases, with 12 bases separating them. Germline CDR1 MGHRA, CDR2 YSYEKL. The length of the CDR3 is 16 residues. DNA of the CDR3: TGCGCCAGCAGCCAAGATGCGGGGGCGACCACAGATACGCAGTATTTT. Translating it yields CASSQDAGATTDTQYF.

The chain has TRBV5-1 and TRBJ2-2; 8 bases are shared with TRBD1. Trimming at V came to 2 bases and at J to 4 bases, leaving 4 bases not matched to a gene. The CDR3 has 15 amino acids. CDR1 and CDR2 from the germline V gene are SGHRS and YFSETQ. CDR3 nucleotide sequence: TGCGCCAGCAGCTTCCAGGACAGGGTCACCGGGGAGCTGTTTTTT. This encodes CASSFQDRVTGELFF.

The chain employs TRBV3-1 (or the pseudogene TRBV3-2) and TRBJ2-1, with 7 bases identical to TRBD2. Germline CDR1 reads LGHDT; CDR2 reads YNNKEL (reference sequence). The CDR3 consists of 14 residues. After removal of 4 bases from V and 9 bases from J, the junction contained 9 bases not matched to a gene. The CDR3 loop reads CASSRAGGGSEQFF. The CDR3 DNA is TGTGCCAGCAGCCGAGCCGGGGGAGGGAGTGAGCAGTTCTTC.

This clone was counted a few times. The chain carries TRBV5-5 and TRBJ1-5; 8 nucleotides align to TRBD1. CDR1 is SGHKS, CDR2 YYEKEE, per germline (reference sequence). V shed 4 bases, J shed 7 bases, and the junction held 7 bases outside the gene matches. The CDR3 covers 14 residues. CDR3 protein: CASSPGQGRQPQHF. The CDR3 bases are TGTGCCAGCAGCCCAGGACAGGGCAGACAGCCCCAGCATTTT.

The rearrangement uses TRBV6-6 and TRBJ1-1; D gene unclear. The germline V and J ends were trimmed by 4 bases and 1 base, with 10 bases remaining between them. Germline V gives CDR1 MNHNY, CDR2 SVGAGI (reference sequence). This CDR3 has 14 residues. The CDR3 DNA follows: TGTGCCAGCAGTTTACGGGGTACGAACACTGAAGCTTTCTTT. Protein: CASSLRGTNTEAFF.

The gene calls are TRBV7-8 and TRBJ2-7; possible D gene TRBD1, 5 bases. The CDR3 covers 12 residues. V was pared by 5 bases and J by 5 bases, with 10 bases between. CDR1 and CDR2 (germline): SGHVS, FQNEAQ. CDR3 nucleotide sequence: TGTGCCAGCAGCCACGACAGCCACGAGCAGTACTTC. Residues: CASSHDSHEQYF.

V gene TRBV3-1 (or the pseudogene TRBV3-2) combines with J gene TRBJ2-7, with 8 bases fitting TRBD1. This CDR3 is built from 14 residues. CDR1 LGHDT and CDR2 YNNKEL come from the germline V gene (reference sequence). J gave up 7 bases and V 0 bases, and 5 bases lay outside the gene matches. Here the CDR3 DNA reads TGTGCCAGCAGCCAAGAAGGCAGGGGGCAGGAGCAGTACTTC. Encoded protein: CASSQEGRGQEQYF.

The chain recombines TRBV7-2 with TRBJ1-6; the match to TRBD1 covers 9 bases. The length of the CDR3 is 15 residues. Trimming took 5 bases from V and 8 from J; bases not matched to a gene: 7. Germline values: CDR1 SGHTA, CDR2 FQGNSA. CDR3 DNA sequence: TGTGCCAGCAGCCCATCCGGGACAGGGTATTCACCCCTCCACTTT. Translating gives CASSPSGTGYSPLHF.

The genes are TRBV30 and TRBJ1-2, with D possibly TRBD1 on 5 matching bases. Germline assignment: CDR1 GTSNPN and CDR2 SVGIG (reference sequence). This CDR3 has 12 residues. V was shortened by 5 bases and J by 5 bases, with 12 bases between the two germline ends. CDR3 in amino acids: CAWEKTAYGYTF. CDR3 nucleotides: TGTGCCTGGGAGAAGACAGCATATGGCTACACCTTC.

This clone was seen a handful of times. The chain is built from TRBV9 and TRBJ2-1, with a possible D match to TRBD1 (6 bases). This CDR3 comprises 15 residues. Per the germline V gene, CDR1 is SGDLS and CDR2 is YYNGEE. The V gene lost 0 bases and the J gene lost 10 bases, with 17 bases spanning the gap. The CDR3 DNA reads TGTGCCAGCAGCGTAGTAGGGACACTCTTAGGGGAGCAGTTCTTC. Translated, it gives CASSVVGTLLGEQFF. Combining the CDR3 with reference TRBV9 and TRBJ2-1 gives the whole variable domain DSGVTQTPKHLITATGQRVTLRCSPRSGDLSVYWYQQSLDQGLQFLIQYYNGEERAKGNILERFSAQQFPDLHSELNLSSLELGDSALYFCASSVVGTLLGEQFFGPGTRLTVL.

Only a few counts were recorded for this clone. The J gene is TRBJ2-7, the V gene TRBV7-9; D may be TRBD2 (7 bases). The CDR3 sequence is 15 residues long. V lost 5 bases to trimming and J lost 2 bases, with 16 bases between them. Germline V gene data show CDR1 as SEHNR and CDR2 as FQNEAQ (reference sequence). The CDR3 is CASSLAGAGTYEQYF. CDR3 sequence (DNA): TGTGCCAGCAGCCTCGCGGGGGCGGGAACCTACGAGCAGTACTTC. The variable domain in full, with the rest retrieved from reference TRBV7-9 and TRBJ2-7, is DTGVSQNPRHKITKRGQNVTFRCDPISEHNRLYWYRQTLGQGPEFLTYFQNEAQLEKSRLLSDRFSAERPKGSFSTLEIQRTEQGDSAMYLCASSLAGAGTYEQYFGPGTRLTVT.

The chain joins TRBV28 to TRBJ2-7, with a weak D call TRBD1 (6 bases). The germline V gene encodes CDR1 MDHEN and CDR2 SYDVKM. CDR3 length: 13 amino acids. V was cut by 2 bases and J by 2 bases, with 7 bases left in between. The CDR3 is CASSLGGPYEQYF. CDR3 DNA: TGTGCCAGCAGTTTAGGGGGCCCCTACGAGCAGTACTTC.

This clone was seen only once. The rearrangement joins TRBV9 to TRBJ2-1; unclear D gene. CDR3 size: 14 residues. Germline V gene data show CDR1 as SGDLS and CDR2 as YYNGEE. Trimming stripped 4 bases from V and 9 bases from J, with 17 bases between. CDR3 protein: CASSPRRSVIEQFF. For the CDR3, the DNA is TGTGCCAGCAGCCCCCGCAGGTCGGTAATTGAGCAGTTCTTC. The full variable domain, with the rest looked up from reference TRBV9 and TRBJ2-1, is DSGVTQTPKHLITATGQRVTLRCSPRSGDLSVYWYQQSLDQGLQFLIQYYNGEERAKGNILERFSAQQFPDLHSELNLSSLELGDSALYFCASSPRRSVIEQFFGPGTRLTVL.

The count of this clone is one. V and J are TRBV5-1 and TRBJ1-2, with 8 bases identical to TRBD1. The V gene end was trimmed by 1 base and the J gene end by 8 bases; junction bases not matched to a gene: 4. CDR3 size: 13 residues. The germline V gene has CDR1 SGHRS and CDR2 YFSETQ. Written as DNA, the CDR3 is TGCGCCAGCAGCTTGACAGGACAGGGAGGCTACACCTTC. Its protein is CASSLTGQGGYTF.

The V call is TRBV12-3 or TRBV12-4, the J call TRBJ1-5; D call uncertain. The CDR3 sequence is 13 residues long. V lost 3 bases to trimming and J lost 1 base, with 4 bases between them. For the CDR3, the DNA is TGTGCCAGCAGTTTTAAAAGCAATCAGCCCCAGCATTTT. This encodes CASSFKSNQPQHF.

The chain links TRBV7-4 to TRBJ1-2; TRBD1 is a possible D gene (6 bases). The length of the CDR3 is 15 residues. V gave up 4 bases and J gave up 6 bases, with 18 bases separating them. The V gene's germline CDR1 is SGHVT and CDR2 SQSDAQ. CDR3 DNA: TGTGCCAGCAGCTCCCGAAGGGGGAGGGGGGATGGCTACACCTTC. Amino acid sequence: CASSSRRGRGDGYTF. The full variable domain, its missing parts supplied by reference TRBV7-4 and TRBJ1-2, is GAGVSQSPRYKVAKRGRDVALRCDSISGHVTLYWYRQTLGQGSEVLTYSQSDAQRDKSGRPSGRFSAERPERSVSTLKIQRTEQGDSAVYLCASSSRRGRGDGYTFGSGTRLTVV.

The V gene is TRBV5-1, the J gene TRBJ2-7; D remains ambiguous. The CDR3 totals 14 residues. V lost 2 bases, J lost 0 bases, and 9 bases lay in between. In germline, CDR1 is SGHRS, CDR2 YFSETQ. The CDR3, as DNA: TGCGCCAGCAGCTTTGTTACAGCCTCCTACGAGCAGTACTTC. It yields the protein CASSFVTASYEQYF. Full variable domain (rest looked up from reference TRBV5-1 and TRBJ2-7): KAGVTQTPRYLIKTRGQQVTLSCSPISGHRSVSWYQQTPGQGLQFLFEYFSETQRNKGNFPGRFSGRQFSNSRSEMNVSTLELGDSALYLCASSFVTASYEQYFGPGTRLTVT.

The genes are TRBV30 and TRBJ2-4; D is undetermined. The V gene's germline CDR1 is GTSNPN and CDR2 SVGIG (reference sequence). This CDR3 contains 13 residues. V lost 2 bases to trimming and J lost 8 bases, with 13 bases between them. CDR3 loop: CAWSPRPTDIQYF. The CDR3 nucleotides read TGTGCCTGGAGTCCCAGACCGACTGACATTCAGTACTTC.

A few counts support this clone. For the CDR3, the DNA is TGTGCCAGCAGCCATGGAGGGTATAGCAATCAGCCCCAGCATTTT. Translation gives CASSHGGYSNQPQHF. V and J are TRBV27 and TRBJ1-5; D remains ambiguous. V was clipped by 6 bases and J by 0 bases, with 12 bases between them. The V gene's germline CDR1 is MNHEY and CDR2 SMNVEV (reference sequence). This CDR3 contains 15 residues.

The V and J genes are TRBV5-1 and TRBJ1-2, with TRBD1 matching 8 bases. V lost 0 bases and J lost 0; bases outside the gene matches: 1. CDR1 is SGHRS, CDR2 YFSETQ, per germline. The CDR3 has 15 amino acids. The CDR3 DNA sequence: TGCGCCAGCAGCTTGGGGACAGGGACTAACTATGGCTACACCTTC. Amino acids: CASSLGTGTNYGYTF.

The chain recombines TRBV5-6 with TRBJ2-6; D is perhaps TRBD1 (5 bases). This CDR3 is 15 amino acids long. Germline V gives CDR1 SGHDT, CDR2 YYEEEE. Deletions cut 0 bases from V and 2 bases from J, with 6 bases between. The CDR3 protein is CASSLATAGANVLTF. The CDR3 DNA follows: TGTGCCAGCAGCTTGGCGACAGCTGGGGCCAACGTCCTGACTTTC.

The table lists this clone with a few counts. The chain is built from TRBV19 and TRBJ1-5; a possible D gene is TRBD1 (6 bases). The CDR3 extends over 14 amino acids. V lost 1 base and J 6 bases, leaving 10 bases between the germline ends. Germline loops: CDR1 LNHDA, CDR2 SQIVND (reference sequence). DNA for the CDR3: TGTGCCAGTAGTATAGTCGGGACAACTCAGCCCCAGCATTTT. Protein product: CASSIVGTTQPQHF. Drawing the rest from reference TRBV19 and TRBJ1-5, the complete variable domain is DGGITQSPKYLFRKEGQNVTLSCEQNLNHDAMYWYRQDPGQGLRLIYYSQIVNDFQKGDIAEGYSVSREKKESFPLTVTSAQKNPTAFYLCASSIVGTTQPQHFGDGTRLSIL.